This T cell receptor beta chain was obtained from a study of blood T cell repertoires in COVID-19. Study in general: Sources were T cells, B-cell-depleted T cells, or PBMCs; the material itself was cDNA or gDNA.

The cohort comprised adults aged about 18 to 89 years residing in some 24 US areas. Clinical history reported by participants formed the basis on which cohorts were assigned. Methods used by the authors: Reference gene primer amplification gave estimated nucleated cell counts. Libraries were prepared by immunoSEQ multiplex PCR; TCRdb keeps only in-frame clonotypes and omits some of them. The DNA was the basis for D and trimming; V, J and clone size are from that table. This sample carries 230,000 or so clones, around 89% of them seen once, and the ten largest clones take approximately 2.3%. The receptor was derived from a woman aged 35 to 49 with acute COVID-19. Sequenced input: PBMCs or T cells enriched from blood (not recorded which).

The CDR3 nucleotides read TGTGCCAGCAGTTACTCACTCCGGGACAGGGGGCCTGGGCAGCCCCAGCATTTT. This sequence encodes CASSYSLRDRGPGQPQHF. The V call is TRBV6-2 or TRBV6-3, the J call TRBJ1-5, with 12 bases that match TRBD1. The CDR3 is 18 amino acids. CDR1 MNHEY and CDR2 SVGEGT come from the germline V gene. The junction had 10 bases not matched to a gene; V was cut back by 0 bases and J by 7 bases.